The 18 T cell receptor beta chains listed next were all sequenced from one sample in a study of shared clonotypes between healthy human individuals (dated by TCRdb to 2019 to 2021). Library method: the immunoSEQ multiplex PCR assay. The table was pulled from immuneACCESS by TCRdb, which kept in-frame rearrangements only. Such tables lose some clones; where checked, under half of the loss comes from unresolved V genes, and the rest has no known cause. This sample gives about 2.4 million clones in total; 93% of them show up just once. Jointly, the top ten make up 0.36% of the sample. The sample was naive CD4+ T cells from PBMCs. The cell subset or site label, as the study defines it: CD45RA+ positively selected. These receptors were obtained from a man between 18 and 35 years old in good health. Some clones in this sample may be carry-over from other donors' samples.

The gene calls are TRBV28 and TRBJ2-2; D call uncertain. The CDR3 has 13 residues. In germline, CDR1 is MDHEN, CDR2 SYDVKM. Trimming shortened V by 2 bases and J by 4 bases, and 5 bases separated the two germline ends. CDR3 coding DNA: TGTGCCAGCAGTTTAGGGGTCACCGGGGAGCTGTTTTTT. Protein: CASSLGVTGELFF. Looking up the rest from reference TRBV28 and TRBJ2-2 gives the full variable domain: DVKVTQSSRYLVKRTGEKVFLECVQDMDHENMFWYRQDPGLGLRLIYFSYDVKMKEKGDIPEGYSVSREKKERFSLILESASTNQTSMYLCASSLGVTGELFFGEGSRLTVL.

The chain's CDR3 is CASSLLRGTNEKLFF. The CDR3 coding sequence is TGTGCCAGCAGTCTTCTCAGGGGGACTAATGAAAAACTGTTTTTT. V is TRBV27 and J is TRBJ1-4; 7 bases fit TRBD1. CDR3 length: 15 amino acids. The germline V gene encodes CDR1 MNHEY and CDR2 SMNVEV (reference sequence). V dropped 5 bases and J dropped 2; count of bases not matched to a gene: 5.

This chain joins TRBV11-2 and TRBJ1-1; D uncertain. Per the germline V gene, CDR1 is SGHAT and CDR2 is FQNNGV. Trimming pared 0 bases from V and 6 bases from J, leaving 11 bases between. The CDR3 totals 14 residues. The CDR3 DNA sequence: TGTGCCAGCAGCTTAGATAACCGGAGGGCTGAAGCTTTCTTT. Amino acid sequence: CASSLDNRRAEAFF.

The gene calls are TRBV28 and TRBJ2-1, with 7 bases aligning to TRBD2. The CDR3 is made up of 13 amino acids. Germline lookup yields CDR1 MDHEN and CDR2 SYDVKM. V was clipped by 5 bases and J by 5 bases; unmatched bases: 3. The CDR3 coding sequence is TGTGCCAGCAGTGGTAGCGGGCACAATGAGCAGTTCTTC. This codes for CASSGSGHNEQFF. Variable domain in full (rest from reference TRBV28 and TRBJ2-1): DVKVTQSSRYLVKRTGEKVFLECVQDMDHENMFWYRQDPGLGLRLIYFSYDVKMKEKGDIPEGYSVSREKKERFSLILESASTNQTSMYLCASSGSGHNEQFFGPGTRLTVL.

This clone was counted only a few times. The rearrangement uses TRBV6-5 and TRBJ1-2, with a weak D call TRBD1 (6 bases). The CDR3 runs 12 residues. Trimming took 6 bases from V and 8 from J, leaving 13 bases between them. Germline values: CDR1 MNHEY, CDR2 SVGAGI. CDR3 DNA: TGTGCCAGCAGAGGGAACAGGGACGGCTACACCTTC. It encodes CASRGNRDGYTF.

CDR3 nucleotides: TGTGCCAGCAGCCCCGCTGGGGGGGAGGTAGCCAAAAACATTCAGTACTTC. Amino acids: CASSPAGGEVAKNIQYF. The chain joins TRBV7-8 to TRBJ2-4; 7 nucleotides align to TRBD2. CDR3 length: 17 amino acids. CDR1 SGHVS and CDR2 FQNEAQ come from the germline V gene. V shed 5 bases, J shed 0 bases, and the junction held 10 bases outside the gene matches.

The chain employs TRBV10-3 and TRBJ1-1; TRBD1 matches 10 bases. The CDR3 runs to 16 residues. The germline gives CDR1 ENHRY, CDR2 SYGVKD. The ends lost 4 bases at V and 5 bases at J; junction bases unmatched: 10. This chain's CDR3 is CAISGTGGHPGTEAFF. CDR3 sequence (DNA): TGTGCCATCAGTGGGACAGGGGGGCACCCAGGAACTGAAGCTTTCTTT.

The V and J genes are TRBV5-6 and TRBJ1-5; 12 positions match TRBD1. Per the germline V gene, CDR1 is SGHDT and CDR2 is YYEEEE. V lost 2 bases and J lost 6; bases outside the gene matches: 6. The CDR3 totals 16 residues. DNA for the CDR3: TGTGCCAGCAGCTTTAAGGGGACAGGGGGCTTTCAGCCCCAGCATTTT. Encoded protein: CASSFKGTGGFQPQHF.

This chain connects TRBV7-8 to TRBJ1-2; the match to TRBD1 covers 9 bases. Germline V gene sequence: CDR1 SGHVS, CDR2 FQNEAQ. V shed 4 bases, J shed 3 bases, and the junction held 12 bases outside the gene matches. The length of the CDR3 is 17 residues. The chain's CDR3 is CASSSRAGQGWYYGYTF. DNA for the CDR3: TGTGCCAGCAGCTCTAGAGCGGGACAGGGTTGGTACTATGGCTACACCTTC.

The J gene is TRBJ1-5, the V gene TRBV2; D is ambiguous. Trimming left V 6 bases short and J 0 bases short, with 9 bases between. Germline V gene data show CDR1 as SNHLY and CDR2 as FYNNEI. The CDR3 has 14 residues. Here the CDR3 DNA reads TGTGCCAGCAGCGGGGTCATTAGCAATCAGCCCCAGCATTTT. As protein: CASSGVISNQPQHF.

This chain links TRBV10-1 with TRBJ2-4; D is undetermined. V gave up 0 bases and J gave up 6 bases, with 9 bases separating them. This CDR3 has 14 residues. CDR1 and CDR2 from the germline V gene are WNHNN and SYGVQD (reference sequence). CDR3 in DNA: TGCGCCAGCAGTGAGTCAGGGTGGGGAAACATTCAGTACTTC. As protein: CASSESGWGNIQYF.

Details on this clone: This sample also contains other DNA sequences that code for the same CDR3. The rearrangement uses TRBV6-1 and TRBJ2-7; 7 bases map to TRBD1. V dropped 8 bases and J dropped 4; count of bases not matched to a gene: 8. The germline V gene encodes CDR1 MNHNS and CDR2 SASEGT. This CDR3 is built from 13 residues. Here the CDR3 DNA reads TGTGCCAGCCGTACGGGACAGAGTTACGAGCAGTACTTC. This encodes CASRTGQSYEQYF.

The V gene is TRBV5-1, the J gene TRBJ2-1, with unresolved D. V shed 4 bases and J shed 3 bases, with 14 bases lying between them. Germline V gives CDR1 SGHRS, CDR2 YFSETQ. The CDR3 contains 15 residues. CDR3 amino acids: CASSPNTGSYNEQFF. CDR3 nucleotide sequence: TGCGCCAGCAGCCCAAACACCGGTAGCTACAATGAGCAGTTCTTC.

This clone was found once. This rearrangement joins TRBV6-5 to TRBJ1-2; D is unclear. The CDR3 contains 14 residues. Trimming removed 2 bases at V and 4 bases at J, with 11 bases between. Germline V CDR1 and CDR2: MNHEY, SVGAGI. CDR3 bases: TGTGCCAGCAGTTACGAGGGAGGGATCTATGGCTACACCTTC. Its translation is CASSYEGGIYGYTF.

This chain uses TRBV25-1 with TRBJ2-1, with D hard to call. Germline V gene lookup returns CDR1 MGHDK and CDR2 SYGVNS. The CDR3 has 15 amino acids. V gave up 3 bases and J gave up 8 bases, with 17 bases separating them. As DNA, the CDR3 is TGTGCCAGCAGTGAGCCAGGTTTTAGTGCCGATGAGCAGTTCTTC. Translated: CASSEPGFSADEQFF.

This chain uses TRBV5-5 with TRBJ1-3, with unresolved D. Germline values: CDR1 SGHKS, CDR2 YYEKEE (reference sequence). V lost 0 bases and J lost 0, with 13 bases in between. The CDR3 loop spans 17 amino acids. For the CDR3, the DNA is TGTGCCAGCAGCTTGGGGGCAGGCTTCGACTCTGGAAACACCATATATTTT. It codes for CASSLGAGFDSGNTIYF.

The rearrangement links TRBV9 to TRBJ2-1; TRBD2 agrees at 8 bases. Per germline, CDR1 SGDLS and CDR2 YYNGEE. The CDR3 has 16 amino acids. With 0 bases clipped from V and 4 bases from J, the junction kept 6 bases outside the gene matches. The CDR3 region is CASSVGGSGAYNEQFF. CDR3 bases: TGTGCCAGCAGCGTAGGTGGTAGCGGGGCATACAATGAGCAGTTCTTC.

In the case of this clone: Other DNA sequences in the same sample also yield this CDR3. The J gene is TRBJ1-5, the V gene TRBV6-5; D not certain. Germline CDR1 reads MNHEY; CDR2 reads SVGAGI. V lost 3 bases to trimming and J lost 4 bases, with 7 bases between them. There are 13 residues in the CDR3. The CDR3 region is CASSYGRNQPQHF. CDR3 DNA: TGTGCCAGCAGTTATGGACGGAATCAGCCCCAGCATTTT.